The 28 T cell receptor beta chains below were found in one sample sequenced in a study of blood T cell repertoires in COVID-19. Sequencing was performed with immunoSEQ multiplex PCR; in TCRdb, only in-frame clones are kept and a portion is missing. The table records fewer than 200,000 clones, 70% to 85% of them present only once. What was sequenced was peripheral blood. Every receptor here comes from a woman aged 40 to 50 with COVID-19, enrolled during active disease.

The V call is TRBV4-1, the J call TRBJ2-7, with 7 bases matching TRBD1. The V segment lost 0 bases and the J segment 4 bases; nucleotides outside the gene matches: 6. The germline CDR1 and CDR2 sequences are MGHRA and YSYEKL. The CDR3 sequence is 15 residues long. CDR3 bases: TGCGCCAGCAGCCAAGATTTGGGACAGCAATACGAGCAGTACGTC. Translated, it gives CASSQDLGQQYEQYV.

V and J are TRBV7-9 and TRBJ2-7; TRBD1 matches at 7 bases. The V gene end was trimmed by 5 bases and the J gene end by 0 bases; junction bases not matched to a gene: 10. The CDR3 contains 16 residues. The germline gives CDR1 SEHNR, CDR2 FQNEAQ (reference sequence). The CDR3 DNA sequence: TGTGCCAGCAGCCCCAGCCGGGGACAGCTCTCCTACGAGCAGTACTTC. As protein: CASSPSRGQLSYEQYF.

J is TRBJ1-3 and V is TRBV28; 8 nucleotides match TRBD1. CDR1 and CDR2 from the germline V gene are MDHEN and SYDVKM. V shed 6 bases and J 1 base; nucleotides not matched to a gene: 5. This CDR3 is built from 15 residues. This chain's CDR3 is CASSRTGWSGNTIYF. The CDR3, as DNA: TGTGCCAGCAGCCGGACAGGGTGGTCTGGAAACACCATATATTTT.

The V and J genes are TRBV19 and TRBJ2-5; maybe TRBD2 (6 bases). V was cut by 8 bases and J by 4 bases, with 17 bases left in between. The CDR3 contains 14 residues. Germline CDR1 LNHDA, CDR2 SQIVND (reference sequence). The CDR3 region has the DNA TGTGCCAGTGGCAATACCGGGGGAGGAGAGACCCAGTACTTC. Protein sequence: CASGNTGGGETQYF.

This clone occurred once. The chain combines TRBV5-1 with TRBJ2-3, with 9 bases identical to TRBD2. This CDR3 comprises 18 residues. The germline V gene has CDR1 SGHRS and CDR2 YFSETQ. V gave up 0 bases and J gave up 2 bases; unmatched junction bases: 10. The CDR3 reads CASSLVQGTSLFTDTQYF. In DNA form, the CDR3 reads TGCGCCAGCAGCTTGGTTCAGGGGACTAGCCTTTTCACAGATACGCAGTATTTT.

The table lists this clone with a count of one. The rearrangement links TRBV3-1 (or the pseudogene TRBV3-2) to TRBJ1-4; D is unclear. V gave up 2 bases and J gave up 7 bases, with 14 bases separating them. Germline V CDR1 and CDR2: LGHDT, YNNKEL (reference sequence). This CDR3 region has 15 residues. The CDR3 sequence is CASSQTGISVEKLFF. In nucleotides, the CDR3 is TGTGCCAGCAGCCAAACCGGGATATCCGTTGAAAAACTGTTTTTT.

This chain connects TRBV28 to TRBJ2-5; 8 positions agree with TRBD2. The trim removed 6 bases at V and 2 bases at J, leaving 5 bases unmatched. Germline V gene lookup returns CDR1 MDHEN and CDR2 SYDVKM. The CDR3 covers 14 residues. In DNA form, the CDR3 reads TGTGCCAGCAGATTAGCGGGAAAACAAGAGACCCAGTACTTC. It is translated as CASRLAGKQETQYF.

The chain uses TRBV5-1 and TRBJ1-1; 7 bases agree with TRBD1. This CDR3 region has 14 residues. V lost 8 bases, J lost 5 bases, and 12 bases stayed unmatched. Germline CDR1 reads SGHRS; CDR2 reads YFSETQ. CDR3 DNA sequence: TGCGCCAGTCAAATCGACAGGGCGAGGACTGAAGCTTTCTTT. Amino acid sequence: CASQIDRARTEAFF.

The chain couples TRBV3-1 (or the pseudogene TRBV3-2) to TRBJ2-5, with 11 bases lining up with TRBD2. V trimming: 4 bases; J trimming: 1 base; junction bases outside the gene matches: 8. Germline values: CDR1 LGHDT, CDR2 YNNKEL (reference sequence). The CDR3 totals 17 residues. For the CDR3, the DNA is TGTGCCAGCAGCCCCCGACTAGCGGGAAGAATCCAAGAGACCCAGTACTTC. Amino acids: CASSPRLAGRIQETQYF.

V is TRBV7-3 and J is TRBJ2-2; unclear D gene. The CDR3 loop spans 13 amino acids. V was pared by 0 bases and J by 3 bases, with 2 bases between. Per the germline V gene, CDR1 is SGHTA and CDR2 is FQGTGA. The CDR3 loop is CASSLTYTGELFF. The CDR3 nucleotides read TGTGCCAGCAGCTTAACCTACACCGGGGAGCTGTTTTTT.

The chain employs TRBV7-9 and TRBJ2-1; D may be TRBD1 (5 bases). The V and J ends lost 3 bases and 9 bases respectively, with 9 bases between them. The CDR3 is 12 residues long. CDR1 and CDR2 (germline): SEHNR, FQNEAQ (reference sequence). The CDR3 DNA reads TGTGCCAGCAGCTTTGGGCAGGGTGAGCAGTTCTTC. Protein: CASSFGQGEQFF. The full variable domain, its missing parts supplied by reference TRBV7-9 and TRBJ2-1, is DTGVSQNPRHKITKRGQNVTFRCDPISEHNRLYWYRQTLGQGPEFLTYFQNEAQLEKSRLLSDRFSAERPKGSFSTLEIQRTEQGDSAMYLCASSFGQGEQFFGPGTRLTVL.

The V call is TRBV19, the J call TRBJ2-1; TRBD2 might be the D (6 bases). Germline V lookup: CDR1 LNHDA, CDR2 SQIVND (reference sequence). The CDR3 has 14 residues. Trimming pared 4 bases from V and 3 bases from J, leaving 10 bases between. CDR3 nucleotides: TGTGCCAGTAGTAAGGCGGGGTACTACAATGAGCAGTTCTTC. Its protein product is CASSKAGYYNEQFF.

The chain combines TRBV4-2 with TRBJ2-1, with no clear D. The V end was cut by 0 bases, the J end by 3 bases, with 9 bases between. The CDR3 runs to 15 residues. In germline, CDR1 is LGHNA, CDR2 YNFKEQ. The CDR3 DNA is TGTGCCAGCAGCCAAGAGGCCACAATCTACAATGAGCAGTTCTTC. It translates to CASSQEATIYNEQFF.

The J gene is TRBJ2-3, the V gene TRBV6-4; 7 nucleotides line up with TRBD1. The CDR3 is 15 residues long. The trim removed 4 bases at V and 3 bases at J, leaving 7 bases unmatched. Germline V gives CDR1 MRHNA, CDR2 SNTAGT. CDR3 DNA: TGTGCCAGCAGTGCTGGGACAGCACTAACAGATACGCAGTATTTT. It codes for CASSAGTALTDTQYF.

This clone was observed once. V gene TRBV5-6 combines with J gene TRBJ1-2; TRBD1 aligns across 7 bases. Germline V CDR1 and CDR2: SGHDT, YYEEEE. The CDR3 covers 13 residues. V lost 4 bases and J lost 8; bases outside the gene matches: 8. The CDR3: CASSPGGGAGYTF. CDR3 DNA sequence: TGTGCCAGCAGCCCTGGAGGGGGCGCAGGCTACACCTTC.

This clone has just a few counts. The chain recombines TRBV30 with TRBJ1-2, with 9 positions matching TRBD1. Germline CDR1 and CDR2: GTSNPN and SVGIG (reference sequence). The ends lost 2 bases at V and 11 bases at J; junction bases unmatched: 12. The CDR3 totals 14 residues. As DNA, the CDR3 is TGTGCCTGGAGTAAATCGTTCGGGACAGGGCAGTACACCTTC. Its protein product is CAWSKSFGTGQYTF. The full variable domain, rest sourced from reference TRBV30 and TRBJ1-2, is SQTIHQWPATLVQPVGSPLSLECTVEGTSNPNLYWYRQAAGRGLQLLFYSVGIGQISSEVPQNLSASRPQDRQFILSSKKLLLSDSGFYLCAWSKSFGTGQYTFGSGTRLTVV.

The rearrangement links TRBV5-5 to TRBJ1-2, with D possibly TRBD1 on 5 matching bases. The CDR3 has 13 residues. Germline CDR1 is SGHKS and CDR2 is YYEKEE (reference sequence). V shed 2 bases and J shed 8 bases, with 13 bases lying between them. CDR3 nucleotide sequence: TGTGCCAGCAGCTTAGGGGCGATAGGCGGCTACACCTTC. Its translation is CASSLGAIGGYTF.

The chain links TRBV15 to TRBJ2-1; TRBD2 matches 8 bases. The germline V gene has CDR1 LNHNV and CDR2 YYDKDF (reference sequence). CDR3 length: 18 residues. J lost 4 bases, V lost 1 base, and 12 bases had no gene match. CDR3 loop: CATSRAGGAPTFYNEQFF. CDR3 bases: TGTGCCACCAGCAGAGCGGGGGGGGCTCCAACCTTTTACAATGAGCAGTTCTTC.

This chain links TRBV5-1 with TRBJ1-2; weak D call: TRBD1 (5 bases). Trimming left V 5 bases short and J 8 bases short, with 28 bases between. The CDR3 contains 17 residues. Germline lookup yields CDR1 SGHRS and CDR2 YFSETQ. The CDR3 nucleotides read TGCGCCAGCAGGGGGATGAAGGAGGGGCTTCCAGAAGGAGGCTACACCTTC. It is translated as CASRGMKEGLPEGGYTF.

The CDR3 DNA reads TGTGCCAGTAGGGGGGGAGTCGGCTACACCTTC. The encoded protein is CASRGGVGYTF. This chain links TRBV19 with TRBJ1-2; the D gene is possibly TRBD1 (5 bases). V shed 6 bases and J shed 8 bases, with 10 bases lying between them. CDR3 length: 11 amino acids. The V gene's germline CDR1 is LNHDA and CDR2 SQIVND (reference sequence).

This sequence joins TRBV6-5 and TRBJ2-2; no clear D. Germline loops: CDR1 MNHEY, CDR2 SVGAGI. The length of the CDR3 is 14 residues. V lost 7 bases and J 2 bases, leaving 11 bases between the germline ends. The DNA of the CDR3 is TGTGCCAGCACGATTACTCTCAACACCGGGGAGCTGTTTTTT. Residues: CASTITLNTGELFF.

The chain employs TRBV6-5 and TRBJ2-1, with D tentatively TRBD2 (5 bases). The CDR3 spans 15 residues. The germline gives CDR1 MNHEY, CDR2 SVGAGI. Trimming stripped 1 base from V and 7 bases from J, with 14 bases between. CDR3 bases: TGTGCCAGCAGTTACTTAGAGGACTCGGGGAATGAGCAGTTCTTC. Translation gives CASSYLEDSGNEQFF.

The chain couples TRBV5-1 to TRBJ1-2, with 9 bases that match TRBD1. The ends lost 6 bases at V and 7 bases at J; junction bases unmatched: 13. This CDR3 contains 15 residues. Germline V gives CDR1 SGHRS, CDR2 YFSETQ. CDR3 nucleotides: TGCGCCAGCACTTTAGGAGGGGACAGGGTCTCTGGCTACACCTTC. Its protein product is CASTLGGDRVSGYTF.

The rearrangement links TRBV5-1 to TRBJ1-2; D call uncertain. Trimming pared 0 bases from V and 8 bases from J, leaving 11 bases between. The CDR3 runs 13 residues. Germline-derived CDR1 and CDR2 are SGHRS and YFSETQ. This CDR3 is CASSLEGVGGYTF. CDR3 DNA sequence: TGCGCCAGCAGCTTGGAAGGAGTAGGAGGCTACACCTTC. The full variable domain, with the rest looked up from reference TRBV5-1 and TRBJ1-2, is KAGVTQTPRYLIKTRGQQVTLSCSPISGHRSVSWYQQTPGQGLQFLFEYFSETQRNKGNFPGRFSGRQFSNSRSEMNVSTLELGDSALYLCASSLEGVGGYTFGSGTRLTVV.

The chain joins TRBV29-1 to TRBJ1-2, with TRBD1 as a possible D gene (6 bases). Per the germline V gene, CDR1 is SQVTM and CDR2 is ANQGSEA. V dropped 6 bases and J dropped 1 base, with 12 bases sitting between them. The CDR3 length is 13 residues. The CDR3 loop reads CSVGTSVNYGYTF. The CDR3 DNA follows: TGCAGCGTGGGGACATCGGTTAACTATGGCTACACCTTC. The full variable domain, with the rest looked up from reference TRBV29-1 and TRBJ1-2, is SAVISQKPSRDICQRGTSLTIQCQVDSQVTMMFWYRQQPGQSLTLIATANQGSEATYESGFVIDKFPISRPNLTFSTLTVSNMSPEDSSIYLCSVGTSVNYGYTFGSGTRLTVV.

J is TRBJ2-2 and V is TRBV5-1; 8 nucleotides line up with TRBD2. V shed 7 bases and J 4 bases; nucleotides not matched to a gene: 6. The CDR3 runs to 14 residues. Germline values: CDR1 SGHRS, CDR2 YFSETQ. Here the CDR3 reads CASGGLAGTGELFF. The CDR3 DNA follows: TGCGCCAGCGGCGGACTAGCTGGCACCGGGGAGCTGTTTTTT.

The J gene is TRBJ2-1, the V gene TRBV3-1 (or the pseudogene TRBV3-2); 14 positions match TRBD2. CDR1 is LGHDT, CDR2 YNNKEL, per germline (reference sequence). V was clipped by 4 bases and J by 0 bases; unmatched bases: 8. The CDR3 has 19 residues. The CDR3 region is CASSPRRTSGGLSYNEQFF. CDR3 DNA sequence: TGTGCCAGCAGCCCGCGTAGGACTAGCGGGGGGCTCTCCTACAATGAGCAGTTCTTC.

The chain joins TRBV19 to TRBJ2-1; D might be TRBD1 (6 bases). Germline values: CDR1 LNHDA, CDR2 SQIVND (reference sequence). The CDR3 totals 13 residues. V was pared by 6 bases and J by 5 bases, with 11 bases between. The CDR3 DNA reads TGTGCCAGTAGGAAAGGACAGAACAATGAGCAGTTCTTC. It encodes CASRKGQNNEQFF.